This T cell receptor (beta chain) was captured by sequencing in a study of PD-L1 blockade in urothelial cancer. Background on the study: Anywhere from 0 to 3 prior chemotherapy regimens had been received by patients. Counts from blood samples showed a median of roughly 150,000 T cells. Regarding the study as a whole: At 3 weeks on treatment, tumor-associated clones expanded more with durable benefit.

Notes on this clone: The antigen remains undetermined.

Sequencing used immunoSEQ multiplex PCR; TCRdb keeps in-frame clones, though not all of them. Of 65,000 to 90,000 clones listed, less than 90% were seen once; the top ten hold roughly 8.3%. The time point here: pretreatment peripheral blood. V gave up 4 bases and J gave up 7 bases, with 11 bases separating them. The CDR3 sequence is 13 residues long. Germline V gene data show CDR1 as SGHRS and CDR2 as YFSETQ. The clonotype was recovered from a woman aged 65 to 85 with urothelial cancer. Sequences were derived from PBMCs, sampled around atezolizumab (anti-PD-L1) treatment. The chain joins TRBV5-1 to TRBJ1-4; D remains ambiguous. Written as DNA, the CDR3 is TGCGCCAGCAGCGGGCCAGGTGTTGAAAAACTGTTTTTT. This sequence encodes CASSGPGVEKLFF.